The sequence of this T cell receptor beta chain was determined in a study of CD8+ T cells in alopecia areata. The treatment was: oral pan-JAK inhibitor, 5-10 mg twice daily. Following RNA extraction, reverse transcription yielded cDNA that acted as the sequencing template. TCRdb's copy holds only in-frame clones and misses some; the assay was immunoSEQ multiplex PCR. The table records roughly 190,000 clones, roughly three fifths of them present only once. The CDR3 extends over 15 amino acids. Germline values: CDR1 MGHRA, CDR2 YSYEKL. Between the trimmed V and J ends, which lost 0 bases and 4 bases, there was a span of 9 bases.

The specimen comprised CD4+ T cells sorted from blood, sampled at week 4, from a patient treated with tofacitinib. The clonotype was recovered from a human donor with alopecia areata. The chain is built from TRBV4-1 and TRBJ2-2; no definite D call. This CDR3 reads CASSQEKAVTGELFF. The CDR3 DNA reads as TGCGCCAGCAGCCAAGAGAAGGCAGTCACCGGGGAGCTGTTTTTT.